This T cell receptor beta chain was identified during a study of cytomegalovirus exposure and HLA in healthy donors. A multiplex PCR was run with 60 Vbeta primers and 13 Jbeta primers. Data came from immunoSEQ multiplex PCR; TCRdb stores just in-frame clones and leaves some out. Of around 85,000 clones listed, about four fifths are singletons. Germline V CDR1 and CDR2: SGHNT, YYREEE (reference sequence). The CDR3 has 14 residues. Trimming shortened V by 5 bases and J by 2 bases, and 14 bases separated the two germline ends. The clonotype was recovered from a man aged 50 or older in good health and CMV-seropositive. The chain employs TRBV5-4 and TRBJ2-7; maybe TRBD1 (6 bases). The specimen sequenced was PBMCs. CDR3 amino acids: CASRLGTGPYEQYF. The CDR3 DNA follows: TGTGCCAGCAGGCTCGGCACAGGGCCCTACGAGCAGTACTTC.